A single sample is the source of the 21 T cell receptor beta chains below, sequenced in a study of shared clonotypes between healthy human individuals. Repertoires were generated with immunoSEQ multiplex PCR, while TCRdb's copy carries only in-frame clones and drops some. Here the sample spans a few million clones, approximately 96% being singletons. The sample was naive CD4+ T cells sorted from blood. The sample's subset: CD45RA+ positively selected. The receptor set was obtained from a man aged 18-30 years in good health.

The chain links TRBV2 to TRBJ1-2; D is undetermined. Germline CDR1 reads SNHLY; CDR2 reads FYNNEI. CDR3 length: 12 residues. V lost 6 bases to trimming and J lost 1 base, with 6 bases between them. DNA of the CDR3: TGTGCCAGCAGGGGGATTAACTATGGCTACACCTTC. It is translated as CASRGINYGYTF.

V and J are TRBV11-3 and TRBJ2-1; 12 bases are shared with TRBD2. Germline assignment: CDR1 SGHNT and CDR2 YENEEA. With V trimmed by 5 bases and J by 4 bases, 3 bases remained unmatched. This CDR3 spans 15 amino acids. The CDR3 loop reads CASSATSGGYNEQFF. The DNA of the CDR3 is TGTGCCAGCAGCGCGACTAGCGGGGGATACAATGAGCAGTTCTTC.

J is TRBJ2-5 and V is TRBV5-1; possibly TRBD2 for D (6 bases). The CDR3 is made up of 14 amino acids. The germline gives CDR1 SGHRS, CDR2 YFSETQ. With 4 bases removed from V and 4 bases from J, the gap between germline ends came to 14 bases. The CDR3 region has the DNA TGCGCCAGCAGCCCCCGGGAGCTGGGAGAGACCCAGTACTTC. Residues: CASSPRELGETQYF.

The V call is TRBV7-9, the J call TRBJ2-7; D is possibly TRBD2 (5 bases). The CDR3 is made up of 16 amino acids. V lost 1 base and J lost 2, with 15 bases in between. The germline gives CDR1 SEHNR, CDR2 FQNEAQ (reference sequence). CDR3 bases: TGTGCCAGCAGCTTAGAGGCGGTGGGGAGTACCTACGAGCAGTACTTC. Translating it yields CASSLEAVGSTYEQYF. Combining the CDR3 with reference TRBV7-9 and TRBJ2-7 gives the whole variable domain DTGVSQNPRHKITKRGQNVTFRCDPISEHNRLYWYRQTLGQGPEFLTYFQNEAQLEKSRLLSDRFSAERPKGSFSTLEIQRTEQGDSAMYLCASSLEAVGSTYEQYFGPGTRLTVT.

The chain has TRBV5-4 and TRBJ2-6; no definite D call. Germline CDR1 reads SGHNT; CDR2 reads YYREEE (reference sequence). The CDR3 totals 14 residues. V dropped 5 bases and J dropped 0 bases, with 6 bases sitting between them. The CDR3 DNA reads TGTGCCAGCAGTTCGGCCTCTGGGGCCAACGTCCTGACTTTC. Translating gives CASSSASGANVLTF.

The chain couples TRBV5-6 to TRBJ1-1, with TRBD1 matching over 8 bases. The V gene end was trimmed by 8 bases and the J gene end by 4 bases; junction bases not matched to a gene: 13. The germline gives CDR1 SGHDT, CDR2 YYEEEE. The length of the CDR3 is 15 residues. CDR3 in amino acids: CASSVSGRGPTEAFF. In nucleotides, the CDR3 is TGTGCCAGTTCGGTTTCCGGCAGGGGGCCCACTGAAGCTTTCTTT.

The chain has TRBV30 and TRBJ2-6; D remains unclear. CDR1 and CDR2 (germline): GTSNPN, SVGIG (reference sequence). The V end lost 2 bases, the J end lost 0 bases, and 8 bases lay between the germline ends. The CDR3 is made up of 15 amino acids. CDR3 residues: CAWSPPPSGANVLTF. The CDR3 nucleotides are TGTGCCTGGAGTCCCCCCCCCTCTGGGGCCAACGTCCTGACTTTC.

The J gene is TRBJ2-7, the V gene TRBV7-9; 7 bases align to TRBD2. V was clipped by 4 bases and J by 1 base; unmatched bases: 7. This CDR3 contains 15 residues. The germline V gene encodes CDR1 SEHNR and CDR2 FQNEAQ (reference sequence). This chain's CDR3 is CASSSDGLESYEQYF. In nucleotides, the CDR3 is TGTGCCAGCAGCTCCGACGGACTAGAGTCCTACGAGCAGTACTTC.

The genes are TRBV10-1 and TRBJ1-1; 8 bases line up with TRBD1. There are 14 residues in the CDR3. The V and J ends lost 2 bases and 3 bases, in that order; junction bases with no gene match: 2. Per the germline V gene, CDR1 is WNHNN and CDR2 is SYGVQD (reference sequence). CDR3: CASSETGGYTEAFF. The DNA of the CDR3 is TGCGCCAGCAGTGAGACAGGGGGATACACTGAAGCTTTCTTT.

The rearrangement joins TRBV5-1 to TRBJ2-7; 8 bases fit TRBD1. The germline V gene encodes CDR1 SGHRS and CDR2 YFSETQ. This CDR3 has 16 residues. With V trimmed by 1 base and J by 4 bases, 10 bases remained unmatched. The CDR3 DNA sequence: TGCGCCAGCAGCTTGACCCTTCCAGGGGGCTCTTACGAGCAGTACTTC. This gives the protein CASSLTLPGGSYEQYF.

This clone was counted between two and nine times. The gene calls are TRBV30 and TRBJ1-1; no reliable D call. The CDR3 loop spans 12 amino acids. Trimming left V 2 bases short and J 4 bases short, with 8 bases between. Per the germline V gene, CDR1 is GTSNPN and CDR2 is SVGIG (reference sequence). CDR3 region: CAWSHTVTEAFF. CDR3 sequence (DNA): TGTGCCTGGAGTCACACGGTCACTGAAGCTTTCTTT.

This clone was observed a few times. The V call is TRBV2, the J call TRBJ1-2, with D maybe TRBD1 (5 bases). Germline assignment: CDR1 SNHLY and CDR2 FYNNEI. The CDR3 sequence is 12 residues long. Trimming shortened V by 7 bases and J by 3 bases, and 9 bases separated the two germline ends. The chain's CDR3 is CASMGEHYGYTF. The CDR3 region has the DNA TGTGCCAGCATGGGGGAGCACTATGGCTACACCTTC.

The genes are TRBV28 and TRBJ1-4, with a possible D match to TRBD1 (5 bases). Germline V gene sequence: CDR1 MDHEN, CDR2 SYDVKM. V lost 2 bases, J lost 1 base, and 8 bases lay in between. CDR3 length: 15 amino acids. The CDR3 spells CASSLGQGTNEKLFF. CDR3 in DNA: TGTGCCAGCAGTTTAGGACAAGGAACTAATGAAAAACTGTTTTTT.

The CDR3 reads CATREAFF. The DNA of the CDR3 is TGTGCCACCAGAGAAGCTTTCTTT. The rearrangement links TRBV6-1 to TRBJ1-1, with unresolved D. Looked up from germline, CDR1 is MNHNS and CDR2 is SASEGT. This CDR3 region has 8 residues. V was trimmed by 10 bases and J by 8 bases, leaving 5 bases between them.

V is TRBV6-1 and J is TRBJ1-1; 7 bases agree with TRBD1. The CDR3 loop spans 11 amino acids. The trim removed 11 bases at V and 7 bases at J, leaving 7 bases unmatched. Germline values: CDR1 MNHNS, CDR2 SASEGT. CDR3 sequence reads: CAGSRQGEAFF. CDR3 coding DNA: TGTGCCGGGAGTAGACAGGGTGAAGCTTTCTTT.

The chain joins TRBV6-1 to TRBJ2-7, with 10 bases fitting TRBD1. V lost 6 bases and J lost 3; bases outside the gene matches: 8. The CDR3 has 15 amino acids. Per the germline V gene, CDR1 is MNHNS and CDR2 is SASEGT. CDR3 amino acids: CASRGQGSRRYEQYF. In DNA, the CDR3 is TGTGCCAGCAGGGGACAGGGGTCGCGTCGCTACGAGCAGTACTTC.

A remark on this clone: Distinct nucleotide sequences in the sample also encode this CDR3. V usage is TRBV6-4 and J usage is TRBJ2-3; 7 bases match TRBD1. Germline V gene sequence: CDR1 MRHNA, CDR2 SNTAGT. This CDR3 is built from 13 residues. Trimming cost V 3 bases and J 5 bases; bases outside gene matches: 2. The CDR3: CASSEQGRDTQYF. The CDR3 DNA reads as TGTGCCAGCAGTGAACAGGGGAGAGATACGCAGTATTTT.

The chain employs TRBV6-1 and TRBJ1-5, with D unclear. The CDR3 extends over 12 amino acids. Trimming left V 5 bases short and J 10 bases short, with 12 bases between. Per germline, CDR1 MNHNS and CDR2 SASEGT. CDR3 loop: CASSPLTAPQHF. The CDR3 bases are TGTGCCAGCAGTCCCCTGACGGCTCCCCAGCATTTT.

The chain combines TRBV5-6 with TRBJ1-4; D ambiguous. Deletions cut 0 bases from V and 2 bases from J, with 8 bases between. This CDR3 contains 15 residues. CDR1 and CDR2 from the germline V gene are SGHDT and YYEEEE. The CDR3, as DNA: TGTGCCAGCAGCTTGGGAGCGGGGACTAATGAAAAACTGTTTTTT. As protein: CASSLGAGTNEKLFF. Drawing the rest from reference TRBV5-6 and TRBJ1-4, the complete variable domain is DAGVTQSPTHLIKTRGQQVTLRCSPKSGHDTVSWYQQALGQGPQFIFQYYEEEERQRGNFPDRFSGHQFPNYSSELNVNALLLGDSALYLCASSLGAGTNEKLFFGSGTQLSVL.

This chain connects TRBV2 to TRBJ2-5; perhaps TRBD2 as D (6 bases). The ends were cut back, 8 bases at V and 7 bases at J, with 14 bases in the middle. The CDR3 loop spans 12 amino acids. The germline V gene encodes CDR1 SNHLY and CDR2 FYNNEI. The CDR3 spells CASEAGPGTQYF. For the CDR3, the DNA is TGTGCCAGCGAGGCGGGACCCGGGACCCAGTACTTC.

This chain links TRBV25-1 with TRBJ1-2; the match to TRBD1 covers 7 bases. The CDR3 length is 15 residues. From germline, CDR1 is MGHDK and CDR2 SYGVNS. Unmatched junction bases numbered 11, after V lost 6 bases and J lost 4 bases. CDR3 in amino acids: CASSSQKGAPYGYTF. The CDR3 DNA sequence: TGTGCCAGCAGCTCCCAGAAGGGGGCACCCTATGGCTACACCTTC.